Following are 32 T cell receptor beta chains from one sample sequenced in a study of blood T cell repertoires in COVID-19. Some clones are missing from TCRdb's copy, which holds only in-frame ones; the method was immunoSEQ multiplex PCR. The sample consists of 95,000 to 100,000 clones, roughly nine tenths of them appearing once. The source material was peripheral blood. Receptor source: a man aged 45 to 65 with acute or convalescent COVID-19.

The chain joins TRBV9 to TRBJ1-2; TRBD1 aligns across 8 bases. The CDR3 sequence is 14 residues long. Trimming at V came to 3 bases and at J to 4 bases, leaving 5 bases not matched to a gene. The germline CDR1 and CDR2 sequences are SGDLS and YYNGEE. The CDR3 sequence: CASSGGTGIYGYTF. In DNA form, the CDR3 reads TGTGCCAGCAGCGGCGGGACAGGCATCTATGGCTACACCTTC.

This chain links TRBV28 with TRBJ1-1, with D perhaps TRBD1 (6 bases). V lost 6 bases and J lost 6, with 20 bases in between. The germline V gene encodes CDR1 MDHEN and CDR2 SYDVKM. The CDR3 sequence is 15 residues long. The chain's CDR3 is CASSRPPYRTAEAFF. CDR3 nucleotide sequence: TGTGCCAGCAGCAGACCTCCTTATAGGACAGCTGAAGCTTTCTTT.

The gene calls are TRBV19 and TRBJ1-3; tentatively, D is TRBD1 (6 bases). Trimming removed 8 bases at V and 0 bases at J, with 14 bases between. The CDR3 consists of 15 residues. CDR1 is LNHDA and CDR2 is SQIVND in the germline V gene (reference sequence). CDR3: CASASGASSGNTIYF. The CDR3, as DNA: TGTGCCAGTGCTTCAGGGGCCAGCTCTGGAAACACCATATATTTT.

V usage is TRBV2 and J usage is TRBJ1-4, with D possibly being TRBD1 (5 bases). This CDR3 has 14 amino acids. The germline V and J ends were trimmed by 6 bases and 5 bases, with 13 bases remaining between them. Germline V CDR1 and CDR2: SNHLY, FYNNEI. DNA for the CDR3: TGTGCCAGCAGCTATACAGGAGAGAATGAAAAACTGTTTTTT. It yields the protein CASSYTGENEKLFF. Drawing the rest from reference TRBV2 and TRBJ1-4, the complete variable domain is EPEVTQTPSHQVTQMGQEVILRCVPISNHLYFYWYRQILGQKVEFLVSFYNNEISEKSEIFDDQFSVERPDGSNFTLKIRSTKLEDSAMYFCASSYTGENEKLFFGSGTQLSVL.

V and J are TRBV6-5 and TRBJ1-5; D is uncertain. Trimming removed 10 bases from V and 7 bases from J, with 14 bases in between. The CDR3 extends over 12 amino acids. Per germline, CDR1 MNHEY and CDR2 SVGAGI. CDR3 DNA: TGTGCCACCACCCAAAACCGGCAGCCCCAGCATTTT. Translated: CATTQNRQPQHF.

The rearrangement joins TRBV13 to TRBJ2-3; 8 positions match TRBD2. The CDR3 extends over 14 amino acids. V shed 5 bases and J 3 bases; nucleotides not matched to a gene: 4. CDR1 and CDR2 (germline): PRHDT, FYEKMQ (reference sequence). Here the CDR3 reads CASSLGLGTDTQYF. The CDR3 DNA reads TGTGCCAGCAGCCTGGGACTAGGTACAGATACGCAGTATTTT.

The chain links TRBV6-1 to TRBJ1-3, with D maybe TRBD1 (5 bases). CDR1 and CDR2 (germline): MNHNS, SASEGT. This CDR3 region has 16 residues. Trimming pared 0 bases from V and 0 bases from J, leaving 9 bases between. The CDR3 is CASSEAGTHSGNTIYF. The DNA of the CDR3 is TGTGCCAGCAGTGAAGCAGGGACTCACTCTGGAAACACCATATATTTT.

This chain connects TRBV5-6 to TRBJ1-1; no definite D call. The CDR3 length is 14 residues. CDR1 SGHDT and CDR2 YYEEEE come from the germline V gene. Trimming removed 2 bases from V and 4 bases from J, with 12 bases in between. CDR3 coding DNA: TGTGCCAGCAGCTTTGTGGGAAGCGGCACTGAAGCTTTCTTT. This encodes CASSFVGSGTEAFF.

The rearrangement links TRBV7-9 to TRBJ2-1, with 7 bases that match TRBD1. CDR1 and CDR2 (germline): SEHNR, FQNEAQ (reference sequence). After removal of 2 bases from V and 6 bases from J, the junction contained 7 bases not matched to a gene. The CDR3 loop spans 15 amino acids. The chain's CDR3 is CASSLFGAGGNEQFF. The CDR3 coding sequence is TGTGCCAGCAGCTTATTTGGTGCAGGGGGCAATGAGCAGTTCTTC. Combining the CDR3 with reference TRBV7-9 and TRBJ2-1 gives the whole variable domain DTGVSQNPRHKITKRGQNVTFRCDPISEHNRLYWYRQTLGQGPEFLTYFQNEAQLEKSRLLSDRFSAERPKGSFSTLEIQRTEQGDSAMYLCASSLFGAGGNEQFFGPGTRLTVL.

V usage is TRBV2 and J usage is TRBJ2-1, with D possibly TRBD2 on 6 matching bases. V was clipped by 3 bases and J by 0 bases, with 9 bases between them. Germline V gene sequence: CDR1 SNHLY, CDR2 FYNNEI. The CDR3 is 15 residues long. CDR3 protein: CASSDGGDSYNEQFF. CDR3 bases: TGTGCCAGCAGTGATGGCGGGGACTCCTACAATGAGCAGTTCTTC. Using reference TRBV2 and TRBJ2-1 for the parts outside the CDR3, the full variable domain is EPEVTQTPSHQVTQMGQEVILRCVPISNHLYFYWYRQILGQKVEFLVSFYNNEISEKSEIFDDQFSVERPDGSNFTLKIRSTKLEDSAMYFCASSDGGDSYNEQFFGPGTRLTVL.

The J gene is TRBJ1-6, the V gene TRBV11-2; 7 positions agree with TRBD1. The length of the CDR3 is 14 residues. V lost 6 bases, J lost 7 bases, and 6 bases stayed unmatched. The germline V gene encodes CDR1 SGHAT and CDR2 FQNNGV. CDR3 DNA sequence: TGTGCCAGCAGTCGCGGGACAGCAAATTCACCCCTCCACTTT. It is translated as CASSRGTANSPLHF.

The chain couples TRBV6-5 to TRBJ1-5, with 9 nucleotides matching TRBD1. Germline V gene sequence: CDR1 MNHEY, CDR2 SVGAGI. With V trimmed by 6 bases and J by 6 bases, 6 bases remained unmatched. The CDR3 contains 14 residues. CDR3 coding DNA: TGTGCCAGCAGCCCCGGGACAGGGTTTCAGCCCCAGCATTTT. Translated, it gives CASSPGTGFQPQHF.

The rearrangement uses TRBV10-3 and TRBJ1-4, with 7 bases identical to TRBD1. Germline V CDR1 and CDR2: ENHRY, SYGVKD. CDR3 size: 13 residues. V dropped 7 bases and J dropped 8; count of bases not matched to a gene: 7. The CDR3 here is CAIKSGTDEKLFF. CDR3 nucleotides: TGTGCCATCAAGTCTGGGACAGACGAAAAACTGTTTTTT.

The chain links TRBV27 to TRBJ1-2; 7 nucleotides line up with TRBD1. V lost 8 bases to trimming and J lost 4 bases; unmatched junction nucleotides: 10. The germline gives CDR1 MNHEY, CDR2 SMNVEV (reference sequence). This CDR3 region has 14 residues. This chain's CDR3 is CASRRQGIVYGYTF. In nucleotides, the CDR3 is TGTGCCAGCCGACGACAGGGTATCGTCTATGGCTACACCTTC.

The gene calls are TRBV5-5 and TRBJ2-3; 12 bases align to TRBD1. CDR3 length: 16 residues. CDR1 and CDR2 (germline): SGHKS, YYEKEE (reference sequence). Losses at the gene ends were 0 bases for V and 5 bases for J; bases not matched to a gene: 4. CDR3 region: CASSLGDRGHVDTQYF. CDR3 DNA sequence: TGTGCCAGCAGCTTGGGGGACAGGGGGCACGTAGATACGCAGTATTTT. Complete variable domain (other parts from reference TRBV5-5 and TRBJ2-3): DAGVTQSPTHLIKTRGQQVTLRCSPISGHKSVSWYQQVLGQGPQFIFQYYEKEERGRGNFPDRFSARQFPNYSSELNVNALLLGDSALYLCASSLGDRGHVDTQYFGPGTRLTVL.

The rearrangement uses TRBV18 and TRBJ1-4, with 9 bases identical to TRBD1. Germline CDR1 is KGHSH and CDR2 is LQKENI. V lost 2 bases, J lost 2 bases, and 3 bases stayed unmatched. The CDR3 totals 16 residues. The CDR3 DNA is TGTGCCAGCTCACCAACAGGGGGCCAGACTAATGAAAAACTGTTTTTT. Translated: CASSPTGGQTNEKLFF.

The rearrangement links TRBV24-1 to TRBJ1-1; possible D gene TRBD1, 6 bases. V lost 6 bases, J lost 5 bases, and 12 bases lay in between. This CDR3 contains 13 residues. In germline, CDR1 is KGHDR, CDR2 SFDVKD. CDR3: CATSPGDRTEAFF. The CDR3 nucleotides are TGTGCCACCAGTCCAGGGGATCGGACTGAAGCTTTCTTT.

This clone was recorded a few times. The CDR3 sequence: CASGRRGGVLPEAFF. The DNA of the CDR3 is TGTGCCAGTGGACGTAGGGGGGGTGTCTTGCCTGAAGCTTTCTTT. The chain links TRBV19 to TRBJ1-1; a weak D match, TRBD1 (6 bases). Germline loops: CDR1 LNHDA, CDR2 SQIVND (reference sequence). CDR3 length: 15 residues. Trimming removed 8 bases at V and 6 bases at J, with 22 bases between.

This chain links TRBV19 with TRBJ1-6; D gene ambiguous. Looked up from germline, CDR1 is LNHDA and CDR2 is SQIVND (reference sequence). This CDR3 region has 12 residues. Trimming took 2 bases from V and 7 from J, leaving 3 bases between them. CDR3 sequence reads: CASSIQNSPLHF. CDR3 sequence (DNA): TGTGCCAGTAGTATACAAAATTCACCCCTCCACTTT.

The V and J genes are TRBV9 and TRBJ2-5; 7 bases are a match to TRBD1. Germline loops: CDR1 SGDLS, CDR2 YYNGEE. The length of the CDR3 is 13 residues. V gave up 0 bases and J gave up 4 bases; unmatched junction bases: 0. The CDR3 sequence: CASSVGQGETQYF. The CDR3 DNA reads as TGTGCCAGCAGCGTAGGACAGGGAGAGACCCAGTACTTC.

The chain recombines TRBV5-1 with TRBJ1-5, with D possibly TRBD1 on 5 matching bases. The CDR3 covers 15 residues. CDR1 SGHRS and CDR2 YFSETQ come from the germline V gene. Trimming took off 4 bases at V and 4 bases at J, with 15 bases between the two ends. The CDR3 DNA is TGCGCCAGCAGCCTGGGACTGGTTCCTAATCAGCCCCAGCATTTT. This gives the protein CASSLGLVPNQPQHF.

The table lists this clone with a count of one. The rearrangement joins TRBV7-8 to TRBJ1-2; D unresolved. This CDR3 contains 14 residues. Trimming pared 1 base from V and 2 bases from J, leaving 8 bases between. Germline V gene data show CDR1 as SGHVS and CDR2 as FQNEAQ. The CDR3 nucleotides read TGTGCCAGCAGCTTAGGAGCGTTAAACTATGGCTACACCTTC. It yields the protein CASSLGALNYGYTF.

The V call is TRBV7-7, the J call TRBJ2-5, with 9 positions matching TRBD1. CDR1 and CDR2 from the germline V gene are SSHAT and FNYEAQ (reference sequence). The CDR3 consists of 14 residues. The V and J ends lost 5 bases and 5 bases, in that order; junction bases with no gene match: 6. The CDR3 sequence is CASSPGTGRETQYF. DNA for the CDR3: TGTGCCAGCAGCCCCGGGACAGGGAGGGAGACCCAGTACTTC.

The genes are TRBV20-1 and TRBJ2-7, with unresolved D. The length of the CDR3 is 11 residues. The germline V gene has CDR1 DFQATT and CDR2 SNEGSKA (reference sequence). V was shortened by 7 bases and J by 2 bases, with 9 bases between the two germline ends. CDR3 DNA: TGCAGTGTAAGGAGTACCTACGAGCAGTACTTC. Protein product: CSVRSTYEQYF.

The chain links TRBV15 to TRBJ1-1; 9 bases map to TRBD1. V was clipped by 4 bases and J by 5 bases; unmatched bases: 5. CDR1 is LNHNV, CDR2 YYDKDF, per germline (reference sequence). CDR3 size: 14 residues. The CDR3 DNA reads as TGTGCCACCAGCATTGACAGGGGGTTAACTGAAGCTTTCTTT. Protein product: CATSIDRGLTEAFF.

This clone appeared a single time. V gene TRBV28 combines with J gene TRBJ1-1; 7 bases match TRBD1. CDR3 length: 15 amino acids. The J segment lost 4 bases and the V segment lost 4 bases, leaving 9 bases of the junction unmatched. Germline-derived CDR1 and CDR2 are MDHEN and SYDVKM. The CDR3 protein is CASSSSGGGSTEAFF. The CDR3 nucleotides read TGTGCCAGCAGTTCTTCAGGGGGTGGTTCCACTGAAGCTTTCTTT.

V is TRBV27 and J is TRBJ2-5; possibly TRBD2 for D (6 bases). Looked up from germline, CDR1 is MNHEY and CDR2 is SMNVEV (reference sequence). CDR3 size: 14 residues. V lost 3 bases to trimming and J lost 2 bases, with 10 bases between them. The CDR3 here is CASSFQRAQETQYF. As DNA, the CDR3 is TGTGCCAGCAGTTTCCAGCGGGCTCAAGAGACCCAGTACTTC.

The chain is built from TRBV2 and TRBJ2-7; tentative D call: TRBD1 (6 bases). V was cut by 3 bases and J by 4 bases, with 10 bases left in between. CDR1 and CDR2 from the germline V gene are SNHLY and FYNNEI. CDR3 length equals 13 residues. The CDR3 coding sequence is TGTGCCAGCAGTGATGGACAGACATACGAGCAGTACTTC. This translates into CASSDGQTYEQYF.

This clone came up once. The rearrangement links TRBV19 to TRBJ1-1, with TRBD1 matching 10 bases. The V and J ends lost 8 bases and 3 bases, in that order; junction bases with no gene match: 21. CDR3 length: 19 amino acids. CDR1 LNHDA and CDR2 SQIVND come from the germline V gene (reference sequence). The DNA of the CDR3 is TGTGCCAGTGTCGACAGGGGGCAGGGGCAATTTAGGAGGGACACTGAAGCTTTCTTT. Translating gives CASVDRGQGQFRRDTEAFF.

The chain recombines TRBV18 with TRBJ2-4; D perhaps matches TRBD1 (5 bases). The V gene lost 5 bases and the J gene lost 5 bases, with 19 bases spanning the gap. CDR1 KGHSH and CDR2 LQKENI come from the germline V gene. The CDR3 totals 16 residues. CDR3 DNA sequence: TGTGCCAGCTCAAGTAGACAGCGAACGTCCGAAAACATTCAGTACTTC. Translation gives CASSSRQRTSENIQYF.

The J gene is TRBJ1-1, the V gene TRBV9, with D perhaps matching TRBD1 (5 bases). Germline-derived CDR1 and CDR2 are SGDLS and YYNGEE. Trimming took 7 bases from V and 5 from J, leaving 21 bases between them. The length of the CDR3 is 15 residues. In nucleotides, the CDR3 is TGTGCCAGCGACGCCCAGGGAGGTTTTGGGACTGAAGCTTTCTTT. As protein: CASDAQGGFGTEAFF.

V usage is TRBV18 and J usage is TRBJ1-3; 8 nucleotides align to TRBD1. CDR1 is KGHSH and CDR2 is LQKENI in the germline V gene. J was trimmed by 2 bases and V by 7 bases; bases with no gene match: 4. The CDR3 length is 14 residues. The CDR3 sequence is CASYQQGAGNTIYF. The CDR3 region has the DNA TGTGCCAGCTACCAACAGGGGGCTGGAAACACCATATATTTT.